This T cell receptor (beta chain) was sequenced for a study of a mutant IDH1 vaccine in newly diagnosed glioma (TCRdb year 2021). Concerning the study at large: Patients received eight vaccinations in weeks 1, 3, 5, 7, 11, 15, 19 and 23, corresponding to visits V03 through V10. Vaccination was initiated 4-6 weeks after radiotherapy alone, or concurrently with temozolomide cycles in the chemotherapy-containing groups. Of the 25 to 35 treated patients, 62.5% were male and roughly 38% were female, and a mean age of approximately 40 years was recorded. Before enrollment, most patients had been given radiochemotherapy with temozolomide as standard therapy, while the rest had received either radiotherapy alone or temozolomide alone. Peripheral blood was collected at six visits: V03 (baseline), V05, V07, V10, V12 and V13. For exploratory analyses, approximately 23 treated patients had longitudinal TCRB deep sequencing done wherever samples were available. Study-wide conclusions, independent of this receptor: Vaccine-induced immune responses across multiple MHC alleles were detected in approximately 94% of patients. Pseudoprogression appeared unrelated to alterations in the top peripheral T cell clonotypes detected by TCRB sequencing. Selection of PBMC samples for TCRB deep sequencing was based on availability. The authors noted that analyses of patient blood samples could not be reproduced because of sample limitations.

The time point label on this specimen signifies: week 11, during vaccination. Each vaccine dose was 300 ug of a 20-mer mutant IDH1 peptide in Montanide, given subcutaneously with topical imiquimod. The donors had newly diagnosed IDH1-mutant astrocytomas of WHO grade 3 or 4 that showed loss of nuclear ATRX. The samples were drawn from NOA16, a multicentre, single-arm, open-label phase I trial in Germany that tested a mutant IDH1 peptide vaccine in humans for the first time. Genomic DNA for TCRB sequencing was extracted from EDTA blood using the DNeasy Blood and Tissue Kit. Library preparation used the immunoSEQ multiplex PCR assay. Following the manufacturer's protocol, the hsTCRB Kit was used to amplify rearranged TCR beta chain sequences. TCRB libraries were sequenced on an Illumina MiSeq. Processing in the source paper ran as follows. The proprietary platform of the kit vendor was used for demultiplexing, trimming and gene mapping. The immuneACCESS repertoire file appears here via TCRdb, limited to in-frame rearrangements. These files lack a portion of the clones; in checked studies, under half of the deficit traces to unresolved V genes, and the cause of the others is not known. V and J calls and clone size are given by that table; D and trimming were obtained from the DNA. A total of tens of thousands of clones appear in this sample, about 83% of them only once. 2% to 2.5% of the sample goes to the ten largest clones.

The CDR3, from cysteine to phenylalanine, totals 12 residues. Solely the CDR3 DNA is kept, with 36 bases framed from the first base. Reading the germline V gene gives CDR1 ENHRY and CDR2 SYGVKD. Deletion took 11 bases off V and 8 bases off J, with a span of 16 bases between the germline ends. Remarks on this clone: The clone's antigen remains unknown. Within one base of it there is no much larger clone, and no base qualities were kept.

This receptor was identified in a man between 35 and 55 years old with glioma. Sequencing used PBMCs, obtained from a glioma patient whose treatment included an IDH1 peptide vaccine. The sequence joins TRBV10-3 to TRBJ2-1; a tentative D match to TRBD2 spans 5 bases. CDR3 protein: CAAAVEGYEQFF. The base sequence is TGTGCCGCAGCGGTAGAGGGCTATGAGCAGTTCTTC.